These T cell receptor beta chains were read from a single sample in a study of radiation and T cells in renal cell carcinoma. Sequenced by immunoSEQ multiplex PCR; TCRdb stores in-frame clones only, minus some. The top ten hold around a fifth of the sample, which has tens of thousands of clones, 58% seen once. The input for sequencing was tumor tissue, taken from a patient whose treatment was nephrectomy without radiotherapy. Receptors were obtained from a man between 35 and 55 years old with renal cell carcinoma. CDR3s include the opening cysteine and the closing phenylalanine or tryptophan. D genes are given only for firm matches. Some rows mark clone size as missing; the rest say once, few, many or name a class of expanded clone.

D gene	clone size	V gene	J gene	CDR3 length	CDR3 protein	CDR3 DNA
TRBD2	few	TRBV29-1	TRBJ2-3	15	CSVGGRAGLTDTQYF	TGCAGCGTTGGGGGGAGGGCCGGTTTGACAGATACGCAGTATTTT
.	medium-sized	TRBV7-9	TRBJ1-5	14	CASSPVGGRQPQHF	TGTGCCAGCAGCCCTGTGGGGGGCAGGCAGCCCCAGCATTTT
TRBD1	.	TRBV9	TRBJ1-1	15	CASSTGQDLRSEAFF	TGTGCCAGCAGCACAGGACAGGATTTGAGGTCTGAAGCTTTCTTT
.	few	TRBV7-9	TRBJ1-1	13	CASSLMLNTEAFF	TGTGCCAGCAGCTTGATGCTGAACACTGAAGCTTTCTTT
.	medium-sized	TRBV6-1	TRBJ1-5	13	CASSVEDNQPQHF	TGTGCCAGCAGTGTGGAGGACAATCAGCCCCAGCATTTT
TRBD1	.	TRBV10-3	TRBJ1-5	13	CASCLGQNQPQHF	TGTGCCAGCTGTTTGGGACAGAATCAGCCCCAGCATTTT
.	.	TRBV7-8	TRBJ1-4	14	CASSISATNEKLFF	TGTGCCAGCAGCATCTCTGCAACTAATGAAAAACTGTTTTTT
TRBD2	.	TRBV19	TRBJ2-1	15	CASSIGLAPLKEQFF	TGTGCCAGTAGTATTGGACTAGCTCCTTTGAAAGAGCAGTTCTTC
TRBD2	.	TRBV5-1	TRBJ2-5	15	CASSYGTSVEETQYF	TGCGCCAGCAGCTATGGGACTAGCGTCGAAGAGACCCAGTACTTC
.	medium-sized	TRBV9	TRBJ1-3	20	CASSPSGGSAIKGSGNTIYF	TGTGCCAGCAGCCCAAGCGGGGGTTCTGCGATTAAGGGATCTGGAAACACCATATATTTT
.	.	TRBV6-1	TRBJ2-7	17	CASSEFPRSGTIHEQYF	TGTGCCAGCAGTGAATTCCCCCGGAGCGGGACAATCCACGAGCAGTACTTC
.	.	TRBV6-5	TRBJ2-6	14	CASSSRSGANVLTF	TGTGCCAGCAGTTCCCGGTCCGGGGCCAACGTCCTGACTTTC
TRBD2	.	TRBV9	TRBJ2-5	16	CASSPRTSGGQETQYF	TGTGCCAGCAGTCCGAGGACTAGCGGGGGACAAGAGACCCAGTACTTC
.	medium-sized	TRBV2	TRBJ1-1	12	CASSERSTEAFF	TGTGCCAGCAGTGAGCGAAGCACTGAAGCTTTCTTT
.	.	TRBV6-6	TRBJ1-3	15	CASKTQSSSGNTIYF	TGTGCCAGTAAGACACAGAGCTCCTCTGGAAACACCATATATTTT
.	.	TRBV28	TRBJ1-1	12	CASFTENTEAFF	TGTGCCAGTTTTACGGAGAACACTGAAGCTTTCTTT
.	few	TRBV5-8	TRBJ1-3	15	CASSLGSSSGNTIYF	TGTGCCAGCAGCTTGGGAAGCTCCTCTGGAAACACCATATATTTT
.	.	TRBV19	TRBJ2-1	14	CASSIGDGDNEQFF	TGTGCCAGTAGTATAGGGGACGGGGACAATGAGCAGTTCTTC
.	few	TRBV5-4	TRBJ1-1	13	CASSLDAGFETFF	TGTGCCAGCAGCTTGGACGCGGGGTTTGAGACTTTCTTT
TRBD1	.	TRBV9	TRBJ1-2	14	CASSALTGVYGYTF	TGTGCCAGCAGCGCCCTAACAGGGGTCTATGGCTACACCTTC
TRBD2	.	TRBV5-6	TRBJ2-1	15	CASSPQRGGYNEQFF	TGTGCCAGCAGCCCTCAGCGGGGGGGTTACAATGAGCAGTTCTTC
.	.	TRBV28	TRBJ1-1	12	CASKAPGTEAFF	TGTGCCAGCAAGGCCCCCGGGACTGAAGCTTTCTTT
.	.	TRBV5-1	TRBJ1-1	14	CASSIGAEGTEAFF	TGCGCCAGCAGCATTGGGGCAGAGGGCACTGAAGCTTTCTTT
.	.	TRBV13	TRBJ1-5	15	CASSLRGDSNQPQHF	TGTGCCAGCAGCTTACGAGGGGATAGCAATCAGCCCCAGCATTTT
TRBD2	.	TRBV11-2	TRBJ2-7	16	CASSGTLAGSRYEQYF	TGTGCCAGCAGCGGAACTCTAGCGGGTAGTCGGTACGAGCAGTACTTC
.	few	TRBV4-3	TRBJ1-3	15	CASSQGQSQGNTIYF	TGCGCCAGCAGCCAAGGACAAAGTCAGGGAAACACCATATATTTT
.	few	TRBV9	TRBJ1-5	15	CASSVGEGLNQPQHF	TGTGCCAGCAGCGTCGGAGAAGGGTTAAATCAGCCCCAGCATTTT
.	.	TRBV5-8	TRBJ1-2	16	CASSLQPPLANYGYTF	TGTGCCAGCAGCCTCCAACCACCCTTAGCTAACTATGGCTACACCTTC
TRBD1	.	TRBV5-4	TRBJ2-1	15	CASSSGTGGANEQFF	TGTGCCAGCAGCTCAGGGACAGGGGGGGCCAATGAGCAGTTCTTC
TRBD1	.	TRBV11-2	TRBJ1-2	15	CASSSTGAYNYGYTF	TGTGCCAGCAGCTCGACAGGGGCCTATAACTATGGCTACACCTTC
TRBD1	.	TRBV28	TRBJ2-6	18	CASSPLTGSATGANVLTF	TGTGCCAGCAGTCCCTTGACAGGGTCAGCAACTGGGGCCAACGTCCTGACTTTC
.	few	TRBV6-5	TRBJ1-5	13	CASSPTANQPQHF	TGTGCCAGCAGTCCGACGGCCAATCAGCCCCAGCATTTT
.	few	TRBV6-5	TRBJ1-2	15	CASSYSITPNHGYTF	TGTGCCAGCAGTTACTCGATAACCCCAAACCATGGCTACACCTTC
TRBD1	.	TRBV10-3	TRBJ1-5	15	CAISTGGRSNQPQHF	TGTGCCATCAGCACAGGGGGAAGGAGCAATCAGCCCCAGCATTTT
.	.	TRBV5-1	TRBJ1-4	17	CASSWAAGEPTNEKLFF	TGCGCCAGCAGCTGGGCCGCAGGGGAGCCAACTAATGAAAAACTGTTTTTT
TRBD1	few	TRBV5-4	TRBJ1-1	15	CASSLGQGRNTEAFF	TGTGCCAGCAGCTTGGGACAGGGGAGGAACACTGAAGCTTTCTTT
.	medium-sized	TRBV11-3	TRBJ2-2	15	CASSSGTDYTGELFF	TGTGCCAGCAGCTCCGGGACGGATTACACGGGGGAGCTGTTTTTT
TRBD1	few	TRBV18	TRBJ2-1	15	CASSLQTGMYNEQFF	TGTGCCAGCTCACTTCAGACAGGGATGTACAATGAGCAGTTCTTC
.	once	TRBV5-1	TRBJ2-7	13	CASSSGAGYEQYF	TGCGCCAGCAGCTCGGGGGCTGGCTACGAGCAGTACTTC
.	.	TRBV7-9	TRBJ1-2	15	CASSLSDSPNYGYTF	TGTGCCAGCAGCCTCTCGGACAGCCCTAACTATGGCTACACCTTC
.	.	TRBV5-8	TRBJ2-1	16	CASVLNSYRSYNEQFF	TGTGCCAGCGTTTTAAACAGTTACCGCTCCTACAATGAGCAGTTCTTC
TRBD1	.	TRBV7-9	TRBJ1-1	14	CASSLRDRDSEAFF	TGTGCCAGCAGCCTCCGGGACAGAGATTCTGAAGCTTTCTTT
.	.	TRBV5-1	TRBJ2-1	13	CASSFPPRYEQFF	TGCGCCAGCAGCTTTCCCCCGCGATACGAGCAGTTCTTC
.	.	TRBV30	TRBJ2-1	14	CAWSVNTAYNEQFF	TGTGCCTGGAGTGTCAATACGGCCTACAATGAGCAGTTCTTC
TRBD2	.	TRBV5-1	TRBJ2-3	18	CASSLGHSGRAPADTQYF	TGCGCCAGCAGCTTGGGGCATAGCGGGAGGGCCCCCGCAGATACGCAGTATTTT
.	many	TRBV4-1	TRBJ1-1	14	CASSQDHGRTEAFF	TGCGCCAGCAGCCAAGATCACGGGAGGACTGAAGCTTTCTTT
TRBD2	.	TRBV4-2	TRBJ2-2	16	CASSQDSAGADGELFF	TGTGCCAGCAGCCAAGACTCGGCGGGAGCGGACGGGGAGCTGTTTTTT
.	.	TRBV18	TRBJ1-2	13	CASSPELGKTRLF	TGTGCCAGCTCTCCCGAACTCGGGAAAACCCGGCTCTTC
.	.	TRBV5-1	TRBJ2-5	15	CASSNDPTGGETQYF	TGCGCCAGCAGCAACGACCCGACAGGAGGGGAGACCCAGTACTTC
.	.	TRBV5-1	TRBJ2-1	15	CASSPRDQGGNEQFF	TGCGCCAGCAGCCCCCGGGATCAAGGTGGCAATGAGCAGTTCTTC
.	.	TRBV27	TRBJ2-2	14	CASSLLGNTGELFF	TGTGCCAGCAGTCTCCTTGGGAACACCGGGGAGCTGTTTTTT
.	.	TRBV5-1	TRBJ2-3	17	CASSPEGSPAFTDTQYF	TGCGCCAGCAGCCCTGAGGGCAGTCCCGCTTTCACAGATACGCAGTATTTT
TRBD1	few	TRBV9	TRBJ1-5	15	CASSAGTDSNQPQHF	TGTGCCAGCAGCGCCGGGACAGACAGCAATCAGCCCCAGCATTTT
.	few	TRBV19	TRBJ1-2	15	CASSMGENSHYGYTF	TGTGCCAGTAGTATGGGCGAGAACAGTCACTATGGCTACACCTTC
.	few	TRBV5-4	TRBJ1-1	14	CASSRLFENTEAFF	TGTGCCAGCAGCAGACTGTTTGAGAACACTGAAGCTTTCTTT
.	.	TRBV9	TRBJ2-3	15	CASSPLNEPTDTQYF	TGTGCCAGCAGCCCGCTTAATGAGCCCACAGATACGCAGTATTTT
.	.	TRBV7-9	TRBJ1-1	14	CASSPGPWRTEAFF	TGTGCCAGCAGCCCCGGGCCCTGGAGGACTGAAGCTTTCTTT